Below, 25 T cell receptor beta chains from the same sample are listed, as sequenced in a study of somatic mutations in cytotoxic T cells in rheumatoid arthritis. The protocol was immunoSEQ multiplex PCR, while the TCRdb copy is restricted to in-frame clones and leaves out a portion. The sample consists of 4,000 or so clones, under 95% of them appearing once. The sequenced sample consisted of CD8+ T cells sorted from blood. These receptors all come from a woman aged 55-70 years with rheumatoid arthritis.

The chain combines TRBV7-9 with TRBJ2-6, with unresolved D. The CDR3 is made up of 14 amino acids. Germline V gene sequence: CDR1 SEHNR, CDR2 FQNEAQ (reference sequence). Trimming shortened V by 5 bases and J by 2 bases, and 7 bases separated the two germline ends. CDR3 nucleotide sequence: TGTGCCAGCAGCACTCATGCTGGGGCCAACGTCCTGACTTTC. It specifies CASSTHAGANVLTF.

V and J are TRBV7-6 and TRBJ2-1; TRBD2 agrees at 10 bases. V shed 5 bases, J shed 3 bases, and the junction held 4 bases outside the gene matches. The CDR3 sequence is 15 residues long. The germline V gene encodes CDR1 SGHVS and CDR2 FNYEAQ. DNA for the CDR3: TGTGCCAGCAGCCTGGGGACTAGCGTCTACAATGAGCAGTTCTTC. Translation gives CASSLGTSVYNEQFF.

This rearrangement joins TRBV5-1 to TRBJ2-5; 9 bases map to TRBD1. Looked up from germline, CDR1 is SGHRS and CDR2 is YFSETQ. After removal of 1 base from V and 2 bases from J, the junction contained 6 bases not matched to a gene. The CDR3 runs to 16 residues. Here the CDR3 reads CASSLSGQGGQETQYF. CDR3 DNA: TGCGCCAGCAGCTTGTCGGGACAGGGCGGTCAAGAGACCCAGTACTTC. The variable domain in full, with the rest retrieved from reference TRBV5-1 and TRBJ2-5, is KAGVTQTPRYLIKTRGQQVTLSCSPISGHRSVSWYQQTPGQGLQFLFEYFSETQRNKGNFPGRFSGRQFSNSRSEMNVSTLELGDSALYLCASSLSGQGGQETQYFGPGTRLLVL.

The chain combines TRBV5-1 with TRBJ1-4; D may be TRBD1 (5 bases). V lost 0 bases to trimming and J lost 8 bases, with 11 bases between them. The CDR3 is 14 residues long. CDR1 and CDR2 (germline): SGHRS, YFSETQ. CDR3 sequence: CASSLAGGYEKLFF. The DNA for the CDR3 is TGCGCCAGCAGCTTGGCTGGGGGGTACGAAAAACTGTTTTTT.

V is TRBV27 and J is TRBJ1-1; possible D gene TRBD1, 6 bases. The CDR3 is 14 amino acids. Germline V gene data show CDR1 as MNHEY and CDR2 as SMNVEV (reference sequence). Trimming stripped 2 bases from V and 6 bases from J, with 13 bases between. The CDR3 DNA follows: TGTGCCAGCAGTTTAGTTTTGGGGGCGGCTGAAGCTTTCTTT. Amino acids: CASSLVLGAAEAFF.

The rearrangement uses TRBV2 and TRBJ1-1; TRBD1 agrees at 8 bases. This CDR3 comprises 16 residues. V gave up 6 bases and J gave up 7 bases; unmatched junction bases: 16. The germline V gene has CDR1 SNHLY and CDR2 FYNNEI. The CDR3 DNA reads as TGTGCCAGCAGAGGGGACAGGCTCGGCATAGGCCATGAAGCTTTCTTT. This gives the protein CASRGDRLGIGHEAFF. Based on the CDR3 plus reference TRBV2 and TRBJ1-1, the full variable domain is EPEVTQTPSHQVTQMGQEVILRCVPISNHLYFYWYRQILGQKVEFLVSFYNNEISEKSEIFDDQFSVERPDGSNFTLKIRSTKLEDSAMYFCASRGDRLGIGHEAFFGQGTRLTVV.

In its sample, this clone was seen once. The J gene is TRBJ1-1, the V gene TRBV7-9; D not certain. CDR1 is SEHNR, CDR2 FQNEAQ, per germline (reference sequence). The germline V and J ends were trimmed by 0 bases and 5 bases, with 10 bases remaining between them. The CDR3 consists of 14 residues. The CDR3 here is CASSLAEGWTEAFF. As DNA, the CDR3 is TGTGCCAGCAGCTTAGCGGAGGGTTGGACTGAAGCTTTCTTT.

The J gene is TRBJ2-3, the V gene TRBV2; 8 nucleotides line up with TRBD2. CDR3 length equals 17 residues. V was pared by 5 bases and J by 4 bases, with 14 bases of the junction left unmatched. Germline V gene sequence: CDR1 SNHLY, CDR2 FYNNEI. The CDR3 nucleotides are TGTGCCAGCAGTAGGGGGGAGGCGGGGGGCCGACCAGATACGCAGTATTTT. This sequence encodes CASSRGEAGGRPDTQYF.

The sample holds one count of this clone. This chain connects TRBV7-9 to TRBJ2-2; the match to TRBD1 covers 12 bases. V shed 8 bases, J shed 5 bases, and the junction held 12 bases outside the gene matches. This CDR3 contains 17 residues. Germline CDR1 reads SEHNR; CDR2 reads FQNEAQ (reference sequence). The CDR3 nucleotides are TGTGCCAGCGAAAATGGCCGGGACAGGGGGCCTACCGGGGAGCTGTTTTTT. Its translation: CASENGRDRGPTGELFF.

This chain links TRBV6-4 with TRBJ1-1, with 7 bases fitting TRBD1. This CDR3 has 15 residues. From germline, CDR1 is MRHNA and CDR2 SNTAGT. The trim removed 6 bases at V and 1 base at J, leaving 8 bases unmatched. CDR3: CASSEYSGGNTEAFF. DNA for the CDR3: TGTGCCAGCAGCGAATACTCAGGGGGGAACACTGAAGCTTTCTTT.

The chain has TRBV11-3 and TRBJ2-7, with D possibly being TRBD2 (6 bases). Germline V CDR1 and CDR2: SGHNT, YENEEA. This CDR3 has 15 amino acids. With 3 bases removed from V and 2 bases from J, the gap between germline ends came to 14 bases. The CDR3 nucleotides read TGTGCCAGCAGCTTCCCCGGGAGAGGCACCTACGAGCAGTACTTC. Translating gives CASSFPGRGTYEQYF. Using reference TRBV11-3 and TRBJ2-7 for the parts outside the CDR3, the full variable domain is EAGVVQSPRYKIIEKKQPVAFWCNPISGHNTLYWYLQNLGQGPELLIRYENEEAVDDSQLPKDRFSAERLKGVDSTLKIQPAELGDSAVYLCASSFPGRGTYEQYFGPGTRLTVT.

V and J are TRBV9 and TRBJ2-1; D is perhaps TRBD2 (5 bases). The CDR3 is made up of 13 amino acids. Germline loops: CDR1 SGDLS, CDR2 YYNGEE. Trimming left V 3 bases short and J 7 bases short, with 11 bases between. The CDR3 spells CASSGSGMNEQFF. CDR3 coding DNA: TGTGCCAGCAGCGGGAGCGGTATGAATGAGCAGTTCTTC. Full variable domain (rest looked up from reference TRBV9 and TRBJ2-1): DSGVTQTPKHLITATGQRVTLRCSPRSGDLSVYWYQQSLDQGLQFLIQYYNGEERAKGNILERFSAQQFPDLHSELNLSSLELGDSALYFCASSGSGMNEQFFGPGTRLTVL.

This sequence joins TRBV5-6 and TRBJ2-7; D is unclear. This CDR3 region has 14 residues. V shed 0 bases and J shed 7 bases, with 14 bases lying between them. Germline values: CDR1 SGHDT, CDR2 YYEEEE. DNA of the CDR3: TGTGCCAGCAGCTTGGCCGGGTATAAAAGGGAGCAGTACGTC. This codes for CASSLAGYKREQYV.

This chain joins TRBV6-5 and TRBJ1-1; a weak D match, TRBD1 (5 bases). Germline V gives CDR1 MNHEY, CDR2 SVGAGI. The ends were cut back, 5 bases at V and 5 bases at J, with 18 bases in the middle. The CDR3 extends over 15 amino acids. The CDR3 nucleotides are TGTGCCAGCAGTCCCCGAGGGGCCGGGGGAACTGAAGCTTTCTTT. This translates into CASSPRGAGGTEAFF.

The rearrangement joins TRBV9 to TRBJ2-3; 7 bases line up with TRBD1. With 0 bases clipped from V and 2 bases from J, the junction kept 12 bases outside the gene matches. The CDR3 consists of 18 residues. Germline CDR1 is SGDLS and CDR2 is YYNGEE. CDR3 coding DNA: TGTGCCAGCAGCGTAGGGCACAGGGGTGGTATGGCCACAGATACGCAGTATTTT. It is translated as CASSVGHRGGMATDTQYF.

This CDR3 reads CASWRGPGSNQPQHF. In nucleotides, the CDR3 is TGTGCCAGCTGGAGGGGGCCTGGGAGCAATCAGCCCCAGCATTTT. The chain links TRBV6-1 to TRBJ1-5, with TRBD1 matching 7 bases. Unmatched junction bases numbered 8, after V lost 8 bases and J lost 1 base. Germline lookup yields CDR1 MNHNS and CDR2 SASEGT. This CDR3 comprises 15 residues.

This chain links TRBV28 with TRBJ2-2; TRBD1 is a possible D gene (6 bases). Germline values: CDR1 MDHEN, CDR2 SYDVKM. This CDR3 contains 19 residues. V lost 6 bases and J lost 4, with 27 bases in between. CDR3 sequence (DNA): TGTGCCAGCAGCCCTCGTGGAAGGGACACCCTGATAACCACCGGGGAGCTGTTTTTT. It is translated as CASSPRGRDTLITTGELFF.

The chain carries TRBV19 and TRBJ1-5; 10 bases match TRBD1. The CDR3 is 16 residues long. Germline CDR1 is LNHDA and CDR2 is SQIVND (reference sequence). Germline trimming cut 1 base from V and 6 bases from J; bases unmatched to any gene: 6. DNA of the CDR3: TGTGCCAGTAGTATAGTTCCGACAGGGGGCTTTCAGCCCCAGCATTTT. This sequence encodes CASSIVPTGGFQPQHF.

J is TRBJ1-6 and V is TRBV6-5; TRBD1 matches 7 bases. CDR1 is MNHEY, CDR2 SVGAGI, per germline. The CDR3 totals 14 residues. With 5 bases clipped from V and 7 bases from J, the junction kept 5 bases outside the gene matches. CDR3 protein: CASSTGTANSPLHF. The CDR3 coding sequence is TGTGCCAGCAGTACCGGGACAGCGAATTCACCCCTCCACTTT.

The gene calls are TRBV7-9 and TRBJ1-2; the D gene is possibly TRBD1 (5 bases). The CDR3 spans 14 residues. V was pared by 4 bases and J by 8 bases, with 17 bases between. Germline lookup yields CDR1 SEHNR and CDR2 FQNEAQ (reference sequence). Written as DNA, the CDR3 is TGTGCCAGCAGCTCCGGGACTCCCCAACGGGGCTACACCTTC. Protein: CASSSGTPQRGYTF.

This chain uses TRBV7-9 with TRBJ2-1; 15 bases are shared with TRBD2. This CDR3 is built from 17 residues. Germline CDR1 SEHNR, CDR2 FQNEAQ (reference sequence). V shed 5 bases and J 7 bases; nucleotides not matched to a gene: 9. The CDR3 loop is CASSRGLAGGPDNEQFF. CDR3 nucleotide sequence: TGTGCCAGCAGCCGCGGACTAGCGGGAGGGCCTGATAATGAGCAGTTCTTC.

The CDR3 region has the DNA TGTGCCAGCAGCGTCCATTGGCGACAGGGGAACTATGGCTACACCTTC. This encodes CASSVHWRQGNYGYTF. This rearrangement joins TRBV9 to TRBJ1-2; 8 bases are shared with TRBD1. After removal of 2 bases from V and 2 bases from J, the junction contained 8 bases not matched to a gene. Germline values: CDR1 SGDLS, CDR2 YYNGEE. This CDR3 spans 16 amino acids.

This chain joins TRBV4-2 and TRBJ2-2, with 9 positions matching TRBD1. The CDR3 totals 15 residues. The germline V gene has CDR1 LGHNA and CDR2 YNFKEQ. Trimming took 5 bases from V and 5 from J; bases not matched to a gene: 6. CDR3 region: CASSGVQGATGELFF. CDR3 bases: TGTGCCAGCAGCGGAGTACAGGGGGCAACCGGGGAGCTGTTTTTT.

Only one count was recorded for this clone. This chain uses TRBV7-8 with TRBJ2-7, with 9 bases fitting TRBD2. V shed 4 bases, J shed 3 bases, and the junction held 7 bases outside the gene matches. The CDR3 consists of 15 residues. Germline V gives CDR1 SGHVS, CDR2 FQNEAQ. CDR3 in amino acids: CASSWGLAQGYEQYF. The CDR3 DNA sequence: TGTGCCAGCAGCTGGGGACTAGCTCAGGGCTACGAGCAGTACTTC.

The chain carries TRBV5-1 and TRBJ2-3, with 7 bases aligning to TRBD2. The CDR3 is 15 residues long. V shed 4 bases and J 2 bases; nucleotides not matched to a gene: 7. Germline V lookup: CDR1 SGHRS, CDR2 YFSETQ. CDR3 in amino acids: CASSHRGVNTDTQYF. DNA of the CDR3: TGCGCCAGCAGCCATCGGGGGGTGAACACAGATACGCAGTATTTT.